This T cell receptor beta chain comes out of a study of blood T cell repertoires in COVID-19. About the research overall: Acute and convalescent COVID-19 specimens originated in the United States, Italy and Spain.

The CDR3 length is 15 residues. V lost 8 bases to trimming and J lost 2 bases, with 16 bases between them. Germline V lookup: CDR1 LNHDA, CDR2 SQIVND (reference sequence). In the original workflow: Estimates of nucleated cell counts were drawn from the amplification of reference gene primers. Clones were sequenced by immunoSEQ multiplex PCR, and TCRdb holds only the in-frame ones, with some missing. The V and J calls and clone size come from that table; D and trimming were worked out from the DNA. The sample holds roughly 380,000 clones, around nine tenths seen once. Individuals aged about 18 to 100 years were recruited from fewer than 25 US areas.

The sequence was collected from a woman aged 25-40 years who had been exposed to COVID-19. The sample consisted of PBMCs or T cells enriched from blood (not recorded which). J is TRBJ2-4 and V is TRBV19, with D maybe TRBD2 (6 bases). The CDR3 reads CASRFRRDTKNIQYF. The CDR3 DNA sequence: TGTGCCAGTCGCTTTAGGAGGGATACCAAAAACATTCAGTACTTC.